Listed here are 26 T cell receptor beta chains from one sample, sequenced in a study of glioma-infiltrating T cells (dated by TCRdb to 2016 to 2017). This sample was sequenced with an Illumina MiSeq. The iRepertoire nested amplicon-rescue multiplex PCR (arm-PCR) platform was used to amplify TCR alpha and beta CDR3 regions from RNA. TCRdb reworked the public reads: Q25 trimming with fastp, MiXCR clone assembly, productive beta chains retained. All rows with the same CDR3 protein become a single entry with the most common DNA and genes. The table for this sample lists more than 300,000 distinct CDR3 sequences; roughly two fifths of them were counted only once. The ten largest clones add up to 9.5% to 15% of the sample. The sequenced sample was glioma tissue, nonneoplastic brain tissue, or PBMCs (not recorded which). The receptors come from a human donor with low-grade glioma or glioblastoma, undergoing nonglioma brain surgery, or in good health (not recorded which).

This clonotype was counted between two and nine times. This chain joins TRBV7-2 and TRBJ2-4; 11 nucleotides line up with TRBD2. V shed 1 base, J shed 6 bases, and the junction held 11 bases outside the gene matches. The length of the CDR3 is 18 residues. The germline gives CDR1 SGHTA, CDR2 FQGNSA. The CDR3 nucleotides read TGTGCCAGCAGCTTAGGGCTAGCGGGAGGACCTAAGTCAAACATTCAGTACTTC. Its translation: CASSLGLAGGPKSNIQYF.

This clonotype occurred a few times. V and J are TRBV4-1 and TRBJ2-5; TRBD1 is a possible D gene (5 bases). Trimming removed 0 bases from V and 5 bases from J, with 16 bases in between. The CDR3 is made up of 16 amino acids. Germline values: CDR1 MGHRA, CDR2 YSYEKL. CDR3 coding DNA: TGCGCCAGCAGCCAAGAATCTGCGTGCAGGGCGGAGACCCAGTACTTC. It encodes CASSQESACRAETQYF.

Notes on this clonotype: This may come from a read error, since a much larger clone is one base off. This sequence joins TRBV28 and TRBJ1-2, with 11 bases aligning to TRBD1. The CDR3 sequence is 16 residues long. CDR1 and CDR2 from the germline V gene are MDHEN and SYDVKM. CDR3 DNA sequence: TGTGCCAGAAGTTCTCTCCGGGACAGGGGGACCTATGGCTACACCTTC. This sequence encodes CARSSLRDRGTYGYTF.

The J gene is TRBJ1-5, the V gene TRBV20-1, with 7 nucleotides matching TRBD1. The trim removed 5 bases at V and 7 bases at J, leaving 11 bases unmatched. The CDR3 extends over 14 amino acids. Germline CDR1 and CDR2: DFQATT and SNEGSKA (reference sequence). CDR3 sequence: CSARTGQGVQPQHF. Here the CDR3 DNA reads TGCAGTGCTCGCACGGGGCAGGGGGTACAGCCCCAGCATTTT.

The chain uses TRBV15 and TRBJ2-7, with 8 bases identical to TRBD1. V dropped 0 bases and J dropped 3; count of bases not matched to a gene: 7. Looked up from germline, CDR1 is LNHNV and CDR2 is YYDKDF (reference sequence). CDR3 length equals 16 residues. For the CDR3, the DNA is TGTGCCACCAGCAGAGACGACAGGGGTCTGGGCTACGAGCAGTACTTC. Translation: CATSRDDRGLGYEQYF.

In its sample, this clonotype was seen many times. The chain uses TRBV20-1 and TRBJ2-1; 8 bases are a match to TRBD2. The germline V gene has CDR1 DFQATT and CDR2 SNEGSKA (reference sequence). The CDR3 is 16 amino acids. V trimming: 1 base; J trimming: 0 bases; junction bases outside the gene matches: 5. DNA for the CDR3: TGCAGTGCTAGAGTGCTAGCGGGCAACTCCTACAATGAGCAGTTCTTC. It yields the protein CSARVLAGNSYNEQFF.

The V call is TRBV24-1, the J call TRBJ2-4, with TRBD1 matching 9 bases. CDR1 and CDR2 (germline): KGHDR, SFDVKD. The V gene end was trimmed by 4 bases and the J gene end by 5 bases; junction bases not matched to a gene: 5. The CDR3 runs to 15 residues. The CDR3 sequence is CATSDHRGPENIQYF. CDR3 nucleotides: TGTGCCACCAGTGACCACAGGGGGCCAGAAAACATTCAGTACTTC.

Worth noting for this clonotype: The germline gene is not matched at one end of the junction; a read error may be the cause. This chain connects TRBV15 to TRBJ2-1; TRBD1 agrees at 11 bases. Germline V CDR1 and CDR2: LNHNV, YYDKDF (reference sequence). This CDR3 is built from 14 residues. CDR3 nucleotides: TGTGCCACTTCGTGGACAGGGGGCGAGGATGAGCAGCTCTTC. Amino acid sequence: CATSWTGGEDEQLF.

This clonotype was detected many times. The V call is TRBV6-1, the J call TRBJ1-2, with 7 bases fitting TRBD1. The CDR3 covers 12 residues. Germline CDR1 and CDR2: MNHNS and SASEGT. The V gene end was trimmed by 6 bases and the J gene end by 4 bases; junction bases not matched to a gene: 2. The CDR3 DNA is TGTGCCAGCAGCCGACAGGGCTATGGCTACACCTTC. Its protein product is CASSRQGYGYTF.

This clonotype has only a few counts. This sequence joins TRBV4-1 and TRBJ2-7, with TRBD1 matching 7 bases. Germline V gene sequence: CDR1 MGHRA, CDR2 YSYEKL. The CDR3 is made up of 15 amino acids. The ends lost 3 bases at V and 2 bases at J; junction bases unmatched: 7. CDR3 in amino acids: CASSHIGQAPYEQYF. CDR3 DNA: TGCGCCAGCAGCCATATAGGACAGGCTCCCTACGAGCAGTACTTC.

J is TRBJ2-7 and V is TRBV28, with D perhaps TRBD2 (5 bases). The CDR3 has 13 amino acids. V was clipped by 7 bases and J by 0 bases, with 10 bases between them. CDR1 MDHEN and CDR2 SYDVKM come from the germline V gene. The CDR3 DNA reads as TGTGCCAGCACCTGGCGGGCCTCCTACGAGCAGTACTTC. Its translation is CASTWRASYEQYF.

This chain connects TRBV28 to TRBJ1-1, with unresolved D. This CDR3 has 13 amino acids. Germline CDR1 reads MDHEN; CDR2 reads SYDVKM. V gave up 7 bases and J gave up 1 base, with 10 bases separating them. The CDR3 loop is CASNHRGNTEAFF. CDR3 DNA: TGTGCCAGCAATCACCGGGGGAACACTGAAGCTTTCTTT.

Notes on this clonotype: No conserved phenylalanine or tryptophan ends this CDR3, so it is likely a read error. The V call is TRBV6-6, the J call TRBJ2-7, with unresolved D. Germline assignment: CDR1 MNHNY and CDR2 SVGAGI (reference sequence). Trimming shortened V by 5 bases and J by 1 base, and 15 bases separated the two germline ends. The CDR3 runs to 15 residues. In DNA form, the CDR3 reads TGTGCCAGCAGTGACCGAGACGTACTATCCTACGAGCAGTACTTA. The encoded protein is CASSDRDVLSYEQYL.

With respect to this clonotype: A much more abundant neighbour one base away suggests this may be a read error. The chain has TRBV6-6 and TRBJ2-7, with D tentatively TRBD2 (5 bases). Trimming removed 7 bases from V and 3 bases from J, with 25 bases in between. The CDR3 runs to 17 residues. From germline, CDR1 is MNHNY and CDR2 SVGAGI (reference sequence). The CDR3 is CASKPTRRSPLDYEQYF. CDR3 DNA: TGTGCCAGCAAACCCACTCGGAGGAGCCCCCTGGACTACGAGCAGTACTTC.

This clonotype showed up many times. This chain joins TRBV7-2 and TRBJ1-1; D gene uncertain. The germline CDR1 and CDR2 sequences are SGHTA and FQGNSA. This CDR3 comprises 13 residues. V lost 2 bases, J lost 3 bases, and 7 bases lay in between. The CDR3 protein is CASSLRGDTEAFF. CDR3 bases: TGTGCCAGCAGCTTACGGGGAGACACTGAAGCTTTCTTT.

The table lists this clonotype with a count of one. The chain couples TRBV5-1 to TRBJ1-2; D gene ambiguous. Germline loops: CDR1 SGHRS, CDR2 YFSETQ. V was clipped by 1 base and J by 4 bases, with 11 bases between them. The CDR3 extends over 14 amino acids. Here the CDR3 DNA reads TGCGCCAGCAGCTTGAAGGACGGGAGCTATGGCTACACCTTC. Protein product: CASSLKDGSYGYTF.

This clonotype was counted at least ten times. The DNA of the CDR3 is TGTGCCAGCAGTCAGACAGCCCCAGAGCAGTACTTC. Protein sequence: CASSQTAPEQYF. V gene TRBV6-2 or TRBV6-3 combines with J gene TRBJ2-7, with D possibly being TRBD1 (5 bases). The ends were cut back, 5 bases at V and 7 bases at J, with 12 bases in the middle. Germline CDR1 and CDR2: MNHEY and SVGEGT. The CDR3 has 12 residues.

This clonotype was counted a few times. This chain connects TRBV28 to TRBJ2-3; no clear D. V was shortened by 1 base and J by 1 base, with 6 bases between the two germline ends. CDR1 is MDHEN, CDR2 SYDVKM, per germline. The CDR3 loop spans 14 amino acids. The CDR3 coding sequence is TGTGCCAGCAGTTTATTGGTCGGCACAGATACGCAGTATTTT. Its translation is CASSLLVGTDTQYF.

This clonotype has just a few counts. The V call is TRBV24-1, the J call TRBJ2-1; 8 bases agree with TRBD2. This CDR3 contains 17 residues. Germline CDR1 and CDR2: KGHDR and SFDVKD. V was pared by 3 bases and J by 12 bases, with 18 bases of the junction left unmatched. The CDR3 DNA reads as TGTGCCACCAGTGATCCCCGACTCGCGGGAGGTTATTCTGTGCAGTTCTTC. This translates into CATSDPRLAGGYSVQFF.

This clonotype was detected many times. The rearrangement joins TRBV28 to TRBJ1-1; D perhaps matches TRBD1 (6 bases). The CDR3 is made up of 16 amino acids. Germline V gene lookup returns CDR1 MDHEN and CDR2 SYDVKM. V was trimmed by 6 bases and J by 0 bases, leaving 17 bases between them. CDR3 sequence reads: CASSSEFWDMNTEAFF. CDR3 nucleotide sequence: TGTGCCAGCAGCTCAGAGTTTTGGGACATGAACACTGAAGCTTTCTTT.

This clonotype came up a few times. V usage is TRBV20-1 and J usage is TRBJ1-5; D ambiguous. The CDR3 has 13 amino acids. The germline CDR1 and CDR2 sequences are DFQATT and SNEGSKA (reference sequence). V gave up 2 bases and J gave up 5 bases, with 10 bases separating them. This CDR3 is CSARLDGDQPQHF. The DNA for the CDR3 is TGCAGTGCTAGACTGGACGGGGATCAGCCCCAGCATTTT.

The V and J genes are TRBV12-3 or TRBV12-4 and TRBJ1-2; D is unclear. The CDR3 covers 12 residues. The V gene lost 2 bases and the J gene lost 6 bases, with 7 bases spanning the gap. The CDR3 DNA is TGTGCCAGCAGTTTAACAGCAAATGGCTACACCTTC. Protein product: CASSLTANGYTF.

Concerning this clonotype itself: This sequence may be a read error, since a much larger clone differs from it by one base. The CDR3 end shows no conserved phenylalanine or tryptophan, and so a read error is likely. J is TRBJ2-7 and V is TRBV28; a possible D gene is TRBD1 (5 bases). Trimming left V 4 bases short and J 1 base short, with 11 bases between. Germline-derived CDR1 and CDR2 are MDHEN and SYDVKM. The CDR3 totals 14 residues. CDR3: CASSSREGSYEQYL. DNA of the CDR3: TGTGCCAGCAGTTCCAGGGAAGGGTCCTACGAGCAGTACCTC.

At least ten counts were recorded for this clonotype. The rearrangement links TRBV6-1 to TRBJ2-1; possible D gene TRBD2, 5 bases. Trimming took 3 bases from V and 0 from J, leaving 9 bases between them. Germline lookup yields CDR1 MNHNS and CDR2 SASEGT. The CDR3 covers 15 residues. The CDR3 spells CASSEDFSSYNEQFF. The CDR3 coding sequence is TGTGCCAGCAGTGAGGACTTCAGCTCCTACAATGAGCAGTTCTTC.

This clonotype was seen more than once but under ten times. The chain couples TRBV11-2 to TRBJ2-1; 7 nucleotides align to TRBD2. Germline-derived CDR1 and CDR2 are SGHAT and FQNNGV. CDR3 length: 16 amino acids. V lost 5 bases to trimming and J lost 2 bases; unmatched junction nucleotides: 9. The CDR3 loop is CASSLSSGAPYNEQFF. CDR3 bases: TGTGCCAGCAGCCTCTCTAGCGGAGCCCCCTACAATGAGCAGTTCTTC.

Points on this clonotype: The junction does not match germline at one end; this may be a read error. The V gene is TRBV6-2 or TRBV6-3, the J gene TRBJ2-1; 8 bases line up with TRBD1. The CDR3 totals 17 residues. Germline CDR1 and CDR2: MNHEY and SVGEGT. The CDR3 loop reads CASSRTPGQVAYNEHFF. The CDR3 DNA sequence: TGTGCCAGCAGCCGCACCCCGGGACAGGTCGCCTACAATGAGCATTTCTTC.